Below are 18 T cell receptor beta chains sequenced from a single sample in a study. The sorted Tregs were CD4+CD25+CD127-/low cells. Adaptor-ligated barcode primers were used to amplify TRBV12-4/TRBJ1-2 clonotypes. TCRdb reprocessed the multiplex PCR reads via MiXCR and lists one record per CDR3 protein. The table shows over 1,000 distinct CDR3 sequences, with 25% occurring only once. Specimen: tumor-infiltrating Tregs sorted from the breast tumor. All receptors come from a female donor with breast cancer.

This clonotype was picked up a small number of times. In DNA form, the CDR3 reads TGTGCCAGCAGTTTGGGTCAGGGGTCCAATGGCTACACCTTC. Translation: CASSLGQGSNGYTF. The V gene is TRBV12-3 or TRBV12-4, the J gene TRBJ1-2; TRBD1 might be the D (6 bases). There are 14 residues in the CDR3. The ends were cut back, 3 bases at V and 6 bases at J, with 14 bases in the middle.

This clonotype is large (0.1 to 1%) within its sample. The chain has TRBV12-3 or TRBV12-4 and TRBJ1-2; no firm D call. This CDR3 is 13 amino acids long. V was trimmed by 3 bases and J by 2 bases, leaving 7 bases between them. Written as DNA, the CDR3 is TGTGCCAGCAGTTTGACATTGAACTATGGCTACACCTTC. This codes for CASSLTLNYGYTF.

This clonotype is labeled as large. V is TRBV12-3 or TRBV12-4 and J is TRBJ1-2, with 7 bases fitting TRBD1. The length of the CDR3 is 14 residues. J was trimmed by 4 bases and V by 6 bases; bases with no gene match: 8. CDR3 amino acids: CASSSDRASYGYTF. In DNA form, the CDR3 reads TGTGCCAGCAGCTCCGACAGGGCCTCCTATGGCTACACCTTC.

V gene TRBV12-3 or TRBV12-4 combines with J gene TRBJ1-2, with no clear D. The CDR3 is 12 amino acids. V lost 7 bases to trimming and J lost 4 bases, with 10 bases between them. Here the CDR3 reads CASTASCYGYTF. CDR3 bases: TGTGCCAGCACGGCCTCCTGCTATGGCTACACCTTC.

This clonotype was detected only once. The chain couples TRBV12-3 or TRBV12-4 to TRBJ1-2; 7 positions match TRBD1. V was pared by 4 bases and J by 5 bases, with 4 bases of the junction left unmatched. The CDR3 loop spans 13 amino acids. The CDR3 DNA follows: TGTGCCAGCAGTTCTACAGGGGCATATGGCTACACCTTC. It encodes CASSSTGAYGYTF.

This clonotype is medium-sized (0.01 to 0.1%) within its sample. J is TRBJ1-2 and V is TRBV12-3 or TRBV12-4; 8 bases match TRBD1. With V trimmed by 6 bases and J by 4 bases, 4 bases remained unmatched. This CDR3 has 13 residues. The DNA for the CDR3 is TGTGCCAGCAGCACCGACAGGGGCTATGGCTACACCTTC. This translates into CASSTDRGYGYTF.

This clonotype ranks as large. The CDR3 region has the DNA TGTGCCAGCAGTTTAGACCGGGACAGTCCGTATGGCTACACCTTC. Protein product: CASSLDRDSPYGYTF. The rearrangement links TRBV12-3 or TRBV12-4 to TRBJ1-2, with TRBD1 identical over 7 bases. CDR3 length: 15 amino acids. V shed 1 base and J 5 bases; nucleotides not matched to a gene: 7.

The table lists this clonotype with a few counts. The CDR3 nucleotides read TGTGCCAGCAGATTGACAGACGCGTATGGCTACACCTTC. It codes for CASRLTDAYGYTF. V is TRBV12-3 or TRBV12-4 and J is TRBJ1-2; tentative D call: TRBD1 (5 bases). The V end lost 6 bases, the J end lost 5 bases, and 13 bases lay between the germline ends. CDR3 size: 13 residues.

This clonotype was recorded a few times. The genes are TRBV12-3 or TRBV12-4 and TRBJ1-2; tentatively, D is TRBD1 (6 bases). Trimming cost V 7 bases and J 0 bases, with 18 bases left between them. The CDR3 contains 16 residues. The CDR3 nucleotides read TGTGCCAGCACCATAGGAAGGGGACATCCTAACTATGGCTACACCTTC. This codes for CASTIGRGHPNYGYTF.

In its sample, this clonotype ranks as large. The CDR3, as DNA: TGTGCCAGCTACGGGACAGATCCTTATGGCTACACCTTC. This sequence encodes CASYGTDPYGYTF. The V call is TRBV12-3 or TRBV12-4, the J call TRBJ1-2; 7 positions agree with TRBD1. The junction had 8 bases not matched to a gene; V was cut back by 8 bases and J by 5 bases. The CDR3 contains 13 residues.

This clonotype is deemed medium-sized (0.01 to 0.1%). This rearrangement joins TRBV12-3 or TRBV12-4 to TRBJ1-2; 10 bases match TRBD1. This CDR3 spans 14 amino acids. After removal of 4 bases from V and 8 bases from J, the junction contained 7 bases not matched to a gene. The CDR3 loop reads CASSSLGTGDGYTF. DNA of the CDR3: TGTGCCAGCAGTTCCCTGGGGACAGGGGACGGCTACACCTTC.

This clonotype was observed once. V gene TRBV12-3 or TRBV12-4 combines with J gene TRBJ1-2, with a possible D match to TRBD1 (5 bases). The CDR3 covers 14 residues. With 7 bases removed from V and 0 bases from J, the gap between germline ends came to 12 bases. The CDR3 nucleotides read TGTGCCAGCATCGGGGACGAAGCTAACTATGGCTACACCTTC. This gives the protein CASIGDEANYGYTF.

This chain uses TRBV12-3 or TRBV12-4 with TRBJ1-2; no reliable D call. With 2 bases removed from V and 4 bases from J, the gap between germline ends came to 8 bases. The CDR3 has 13 amino acids. CDR3 protein: CASSLNGVYGYTF. CDR3 DNA: TGTGCCAGCAGTTTAAACGGTGTCTATGGCTACACCTTC.

The CDR3 DNA reads TGTGCCAGCAGTTTAGCAGGGACAGGGTATGGCTACACCTTC. Its translation: CASSLAGTGYGYTF. This sequence joins TRBV12-3 or TRBV12-4 and TRBJ1-2; TRBD1 matches 9 bases. J gave up 5 bases and V 0 bases, and 1 base lay outside the gene matches. CDR3 size: 14 residues.

J is TRBJ1-2 and V is TRBV12-3 or TRBV12-4; a possible D gene is TRBD1 (6 bases). V was pared by 5 bases and J by 7 bases, with 14 bases between. The CDR3 runs 13 residues. The CDR3 here is CASSSRGAGGYTF. The CDR3 nucleotides are TGTGCCAGCAGTAGCAGGGGAGCAGGTGGCTACACCTTC.

This clonotype has ten or more counts. The CDR3 nucleotides are TGTGCCAGCAGTTCCGCACAGGGTGACTATGGCTACACCTTC. This translates into CASSSAQGDYGYTF. V gene TRBV12-3 or TRBV12-4 combines with J gene TRBJ1-2; perhaps TRBD1 as D (6 bases). Trimming removed 4 bases from V and 3 bases from J, with 12 bases in between. The CDR3 is 14 amino acids.

By sample fraction, this clonotype is medium-sized. The chain links TRBV12-3 or TRBV12-4 to TRBJ1-2; no clear D gene. CDR3 size: 16 residues. The V end was cut by 0 bases, the J end by 0 bases, with 11 bases between. CDR3 sequence reads: CASSLAQAVANYGYTF. The CDR3 region has the DNA TGTGCCAGCAGTTTAGCGCAGGCAGTTGCTAACTATGGCTACACCTTC.

Sample share makes this clonotype large. This chain uses TRBV12-3 or TRBV12-4 with TRBJ1-2; a possible D gene is TRBD1 (5 bases). Deletions cut 1 base from V and 8 bases from J, with 14 bases between. CDR3 length equals 14 residues. CDR3 residues: CASSLDGAGIGYTF. The CDR3 nucleotides are TGTGCCAGCAGTTTAGATGGGGCAGGCATCGGCTACACCTTC.